This T cell receptor (beta chain) was sequenced in a study of cytotoxic CD8 clonotypes in ibrutinib-treated CLL. Background on the study: Across the patients, some ten were relapsed/refractory, over 14 treatment-naive and some 17 IGHV unmutated. Response samples were taken after a median around eleven months of treatment, range 6 to 36.

Researchers set a sequencing depth target of 1 in 200,000 to 1 in 1 million T cells. Sequenced by immunoSEQ multiplex PCR; TCRdb stores in-frame clones only, minus some. In the table there are roughly 200,000 clones, roughly 72% of which are singletons. Germline V gives CDR1 MDHEN, CDR2 SYDVKM. V lost 3 bases to trimming and J lost 0 bases, with 11 bases between them. The CDR3 runs to 15 residues. The clonotype comes from a human donor with chronic lymphocytic leukemia. This sequence joins TRBV28 and TRBJ1-1; D gene unclear. The sequencing here drew on PBMCs, taken after 24 months of ibrutinib treatment. For the CDR3, the DNA is TGTGCCAGCAGTTTGTACGCGGAAATGAACACTGAAGCTTTCTTT. The encoded protein is CASSLYAEMNTEAFF. Filled out from reference TRBV28 and TRBJ1-1, the complete variable domain reads DVKVTQSSRYLVKRTGEKVFLECVQDMDHENMFWYRQDPGLGLRLIYFSYDVKMKEKGDIPEGYSVSREKKERFSLILESASTNQTSMYLCASSLYAEMNTEAFFGQGTRLTVV.